The rows below give T cell receptor beta chains drawn from one sample of a study of T cells in Graves' hyperthyroidism and ophthalmopathy. TCRdb reprocessed the multiplex PCR reads via MiXCR and lists one record per CDR3 protein. The top ten clones hold 9.5% to 13% of a sample with roughly 700,000 distinct CDR3 sequences, 12% to 15% of them seen once. Sequencing was carried out using blood. These TCRs come from a woman younger than 30 with Graves' hyperthyroidism. Both conserved end residues are part of each CDR3. The D gene is left open where the match is weak. Clone sizes are given selectively: once, few, many, or a class where the clone is expanded.

-	TRBV7-9	-	TRBJ2-7	CASSQWAAGSEQCF
many	TRBV30	-	TRBJ2-3	CAWSVRLVLTDTQYF
-	TRBV29-1	-	TRBJ2-7	CSVEDLRDSYEQYF
few	TRBV20-1	-	TRBJ2-3	CSASPVTDTQYF
-	TRBV28	-	TRBJ1-5	CASSLGSLNQPQHF
many	TRBV27	TRBD1	TRBJ1-4	CASSPGQGWEKLFF
many	TRBV28	-	TRBJ2-7	CASRKSPYEQYF
-	TRBV18	TRBD1	TRBJ2-7	CASSLGQGWGSYEQYF
-	TRBV4-1	TRBD2	TRBJ2-7	CASSPEGLAESSYEQYF
few	TRBV24-1	TRBD2	TRBJ2-1	CATRAGGPFIEQFF
few	TRBV2	-	TRBJ2-3	CASNPDTQYF
-	TRBV27	-	TRBJ2-7	CASGAPWVEQYF
few	TRBV27	-	TRBJ1-2	CASGRLDSMGDGYTF
few	TRBV6-5	-	TRBJ2-2	CASSYSGGGHGELFF
many	TRBV11-2	-	TRBJ2-2	CASSLGLRITGELFF
many	TRBV20-1	-	TRBJ2-3	CSAKEGTGTDTQYF
few	TRBV29-1	TRBD1	TRBJ2-7	CSVGGQSPYEQYF
-	TRBV6-2/TRBV6-3	-	TRBJ2-5	CASSALTRETQYF
few	TRBV6-5	-	TRBJ2-2	CASSYSWSGELFF
many	TRBV18	-	TRBJ1-2	CASSVRDTPREGYTF
many	TRBV6-2/TRBV6-3	TRBD2	TRBJ2-1	CASSRASSGRVNNEQFF
many	TRBV5-1	TRBD1	TRBJ2-3	CASSLDRGATDTQYF
-	TRBV29-1	TRBD2	TRBJ2-1	CSVTSGKDEQFF
many	TRBV7-9	-	TRBJ2-1	CASSSVGNEQFF
many	TRBV2	-	TRBJ1-4	CASRPRTGYKLFF
-	TRBV27	-	TRBJ2-2	CASSFVVGGELFF
few	TRBV20-1	-	TRBJ2-7	CSARDPRGGYEQYF
-	TRBV19	-	TRBJ2-1	CASSMVRHSYNEQFF
many	TRBV6-1	TRBD1	TRBJ2-7	CASSDRWADRVYEQYF
-	TRBV7-9	TRBD1	TRBJ1-6	CASSSRGTGNSPLHF
many	TRBV30	TRBD2	TRBJ2-3	CACSTSGRADTQYF
-	TRBV4-1	TRBD2	TRBJ2-1	CASSLPTSGRHEQFF
many	TRBV11-2	TRBD2	TRBJ2-1	CASSLTSGTTGVQFF
-	TRBV6-1	TRBD2	TRBJ2-2	CASSPARGLAGGMAGELFF
many	TRBV11-3	TRBD2	TRBJ2-1	CASSKSSGVSYNEQFF
-	TRBV12-3/TRBV12-4	-	TRBJ2-2	CASSLGPGRLNRTNTGELFF
few	TRBV14	TRBD2	TRBJ2-7	CASSQARGGRSEQYF
many	TRBV27	TRBD2	TRBJ2-3	CASLAGGTDTQYF
-	TRBV4-1	-	TRBJ2-1	CASSLPGANNEQFF
many	TRBV28	-	TRBJ1-1	CAINRLNTEAFF
many	TRBV5-6	TRBD1	TRBJ1-1	CASSLGTGFWTGAFF
many	TRBV30	-	TRBJ2-1	CARSQDYLNNEQFF
many	TRBV3-1	TRBD2	TRBJ2-7	CASSQVGGRLYEQYF
many	TRBV11-3	TRBD2	TRBJ2-1	CASSQDRGAYNEQFF
few	TRBV7-9	-	TRBJ1-2	CASTPGAPDYGYTF
many	TRBV12-3/TRBV12-4	-	TRBJ1-5	CASSLAARAQPQHF
-	TRBV10-3	-	TRBJ2-5	CAISERPPAETQYF
-	TRBV7-3	-	TRBJ2-4	CASSLSGAKNIQYF
-	TRBV7-9	TRBD1	TRBJ2-1	CASSGQAYNEQFF
many	TRBV5-1	TRBD2	TRBJ2-3	CASSRGTSGFTDTQYF
few	TRBV13	-	TRBJ2-3	CASSLGVTAGTDTQYF
many	TRBV27	-	TRBJ2-7	CASSSSLGDAIYEQYF
-	TRBV12-3/TRBV12-4	-	TRBJ2-6	CASSSPDSGSGANVLTF
-	TRBV11-2	TRBD1	TRBJ1-6	CASSLRTGGGNSPLHF
many	TRBV6-1	TRBD1	TRBJ2-2	CATKGDRVGTGELFF
many	TRBV20-1	TRBD2	TRBJ2-7	CSARRGLAGGPSSYEQYF